The entry that follows covers one TCR beta chain sequence. This clonotype was counted ten times or more. Its antigen is unknown. No base-level quality is on record; no much larger clone is a single base apart. Ophthalmopathy patients were characterized by moderately to severely active disease, a Clinical Activity Score of at least 3, a NOSPECS grade of at least 4, and a disease duration under 3 months. Patients with other autoimmune diseases, uncontrolled infections, pregnancy or lactation were excluded. Diagnosis was based on clinical symptoms, serum thyroxine, TRAb, thyroid ultrasound and orbital computed tomography. PBMCs were isolated from 10 ml of fresh peripheral blood by Ficoll-Paque density gradient centrifugation. Total RNA was extracted using Trizol reagent, and RNA quality was checked on an Agilent 2100 Bioanalyzer. This specimen comes from a study of Graves' ophthalmopathy and Graves' hyperthyroidism (dated by TCRdb to the late 2010s). Concerning the study at large: Peripheral blood was collected before any treatment was given, at the time of initial diagnosis. Once sampling was done, hyperthyroidism patients were given methimazole at a starting dose of 30 mg daily, while ophthalmopathy patients were given high-dose intravenous methylprednisolone. To explore V-J signatures distinguishing ophthalmopathy from hyperthyroidism, a discovery set of more than 95 patients (fewer than 45 ophthalmopathy, some 55 stable hyperthyroidism) was enrolled. An independent validation cohort comprised 18 to 20 hyperthyroidism patients and over 15 patients who later progressed from hyperthyroidism to ophthalmopathy. In about 6 hyperthyroidism patients, T-cell repertoires of thyroid tissue and blood were compared. The study used TCR beta repertoire signatures to distinguish Graves' ophthalmopathy from Graves' hyperthyroidism and to predict progression to ophthalmopathy. The 100 or so discovery patients were divided at random into training and test sets in a 7:3 ratio. In total, over 130 blood samples were TCR-sequenced: approximately 42 ophthalmopathy, under 85 hyperthyroidism and around 17 hyperthyroidism-to-ophthalmopathy patients. Broader findings and caveats from the paper: In validation, the model predicted ophthalmopathy progression with about 70% sensitivity and about 77% specificity; some twelve predicted patients were CT-confirmed with GO in a median of approximately 6.5 months. Ophthalmopathy was separated from stable hyperthyroidism by the 13-signature model with about 85% sensitivity and about 83% specificity in cross-validation and with 80%/75% in the test set. Sample size was not predetermined statistically, and investigators were not blinded to group allocation. Most of the expanded thyroid clonotypes with a frequency above 0.001 were also detected in blood, and it was suggested that the thyroid immune response may be reflected by blood repertoires.

The cysteine opens and the phenylalanine closes a CDR3 of 15 amino acids. Only the CDR3 DNA is retained, 45 bases long and in frame from the first base. V was cut back by 4 bases and J by 5 bases, leaving a gap of 17 bases between them. CDR1 and CDR2 were assigned from the germline V gene as MNHEY and SVGAGI. TCR beta CDR3 regions were amplified from RNA transcripts for repertoire sequencing. The first round of RT-PCR was done with HTBI primers and the Qiagen OneStep RT-PCR kit, and was followed by a second round of multiplex PCR, then size selection and purification. Libraries were sequenced paired-end with 100 bp reads on an Illumina HiSeq2000. As for the authors' bioinformatics: SOAPnuke was used for read processing, and reads with adapters, uncalled bases, a mean Phred below 15, or no exact constant-primer or identifier match were discarded. High-quality paired reads were merged with COPE v1.2.5. Each unique nucleotide sequence was defined as a clonotype, and clonotypes were aligned to IMGT TRB V, D and J references with MiTCR v1.1. The analysis was limited to V-J combinations with a frequency above 0.0001, which together covered over 98% of repertoires. For each V-J combination, a TCR clonal expansion and chaos score was defined as the ratio of F50 clonal expansion to chaos observed in the TCRdist matrix. Welch's t-statistics and random forest were used to reduce the features to some 13 V-J combinations, which were then used as input to a naive Bayes classifier. The similarity between thyroid and blood repertoires was quantified using the Morisita-Horn index. Clones were called with MiXCR by TCRdb after fastp trimmed the public reads at Q25, and only in-frame beta chains were retained. When rows share a CDR3 protein, they turn into one entry using the most common DNA and genes. The V and J calls follow TCRdb's processing rather than the paper's. The sample table lists roughly 480,000 distinct CDR3 sequences, under 15% of them with a count of one. The ten largest clones capture roughly 10% of the sample.

The sequencing input was blood. The chain was built from TRBV6-5 and TRBJ1-2, with the D gene not confidently named. This clonotype originated in a woman aged 25 to 39 with Graves' ophthalmopathy. Donor details come from another sample of the same person, matched by shared clones. The CDR3 protein: CASSSPWAGQYGYTF. Here is the DNA: TGTGCCAGCAGTTCCCCGTGGGCGGGTCAATATGGCTACACCTTC.